Presented here are 15 T cell receptor beta chains from one specimen sequenced in a study of cytomegalovirus exposure and HLA in healthy donors. The method was immunoSEQ multiplex PCR; TCRdb's version includes in-frame clones alone and lacks a portion of them. Seen here are 150,000 to 200,000 clones, around nine tenths observed once, and the top ten hold approximately 2.5%. The sample consisted of PBMCs. The receptors stem from a man between 18 and 35 years old in good health and CMV-seropositive.

The chain couples TRBV19 to TRBJ1-1; D gene uncertain. The CDR3 loop spans 13 amino acids. Germline V gene data show CDR1 as LNHDA and CDR2 as SQIVND (reference sequence). V lost 5 bases to trimming and J lost 0 bases, with 7 bases between them. As DNA, the CDR3 is TGTGCCAGTAGTGTCTTCCTGAACACTGAAGCTTTCTTT. Translated, it gives CASSVFLNTEAFF.

CDR3 residues: CASSYTQVTNYGYTF. DNA of the CDR3: TGTGCCAGCAGTTATACGCAGGTTACTAACTATGGCTACACCTTC. The chain has TRBV6-5 and TRBJ1-2; the D is unclear. The V end was cut by 3 bases, the J end by 0 bases, with 11 bases between. The CDR3 extends over 15 amino acids. The germline gives CDR1 MNHEY, CDR2 SVGAGI.

This chain uses TRBV13 with TRBJ2-1, with 8 positions matching TRBD1. J was trimmed by 6 bases and V by 2 bases; bases with no gene match: 3. In germline, CDR1 is PRHDT, CDR2 FYEKMQ (reference sequence). The CDR3 extends over 14 amino acids. DNA for the CDR3: TGTGCCAGCAGCTTAAAACAGGGGGTCAATGAGCAGTTCTTC. This translates into CASSLKQGVNEQFF.

The V and J genes are TRBV7-2 and TRBJ1-3, with 7 bases lining up with TRBD1. V trimming: 8 bases; J trimming: 0 bases; junction bases outside the gene matches: 10. From germline, CDR1 is SGHTA and CDR2 FQGNSA. The CDR3 contains 16 residues. The CDR3 sequence is CASSTGSILSGNTIYF. The CDR3 DNA follows: TGTGCCAGCTCGACAGGGAGCATCCTCTCTGGAAACACCATATATTTT.

This clone was found once. The chain couples TRBV29-1 to TRBJ1-2; TRBD1 matches at 9 bases. Germline V gives CDR1 SQVTM, CDR2 ANQGSEA. CDR3 length equals 16 residues. V was pared by 7 bases and J by 4 bases, with 16 bases of the junction left unmatched. The CDR3 nucleotides read TGCAGCGCCCGAACAATCACAGGGGGCAGGCTCTATGGCTACACCTTC. This encodes CSARTITGGRLYGYTF.

The chain links TRBV28 to TRBJ2-7; maybe TRBD1 (5 bases). The CDR3 totals 15 residues. Germline loops: CDR1 MDHEN, CDR2 SYDVKM. V lost 2 bases and J lost 0, with 11 bases in between. In DNA form, the CDR3 reads TGTGCCAGCAGTTTACCCGACAGTAGCTCCTACGAGCAGTACTTC. As protein: CASSLPDSSSYEQYF.

This sequence joins TRBV7-9 and TRBJ2-7; 9 bases map to TRBD2. Germline V gene data show CDR1 as SEHNR and CDR2 as FQNEAQ (reference sequence). The CDR3 length is 16 residues. The junction had 9 bases not matched to a gene; V was cut back by 5 bases and J by 1 base. CDR3 DNA sequence: TGTGCCAGCAGCCATATCTCTAGCGGGGAGTCCTACGAGCAGTACTTC. Protein: CASSHISSGESYEQYF.

The CDR3 loop is CASSQDGASSYNEQFF. DNA for the CDR3: TGCGCCAGCAGCCAAGATGGAGCATCCTCCTACAATGAGCAGTTCTTC. The chain uses TRBV4-1 and TRBJ2-1; D is unresolved. Germline CDR1 and CDR2: MGHRA and YSYEKL. The CDR3 totals 16 residues. The V end lost 0 bases, the J end lost 0 bases, and 9 bases lay between the germline ends.

The chain links TRBV29-1 to TRBJ2-1; D perhaps matches TRBD1 (6 bases). V lost 4 bases and J lost 6, with 13 bases in between. Germline values: CDR1 SQVTM, CDR2 ANQGSEA. The CDR3 loop spans 13 amino acids. The CDR3 nucleotides read TGCAGCGTTGGGACAGCGATGGGCAATGAGCAGTTCTTC. As protein: CSVGTAMGNEQFF.

This rearrangement joins TRBV7-9 to TRBJ1-5, with D perhaps matching TRBD1 (5 bases). The germline V gene has CDR1 SEHNR and CDR2 FQNEAQ (reference sequence). This CDR3 contains 13 residues. Trimming shortened V by 5 bases and J by 4 bases, and 9 bases separated the two germline ends. The CDR3 nucleotides read TGTGCCAGCAGCAAGGGACTTAATCAGCCCCAGCATTTT. This translates into CASSKGLNQPQHF. Filled out from reference TRBV7-9 and TRBJ1-5, the complete variable domain reads DTGVSQNPRHKITKRGQNVTFRCDPISEHNRLYWYRQTLGQGPEFLTYFQNEAQLEKSRLLSDRFSAERPKGSFSTLEIQRTEQGDSAMYLCASSKGLNQPQHFGDGTRLSIL.

The chain employs TRBV12-2 and TRBJ2-1; the D call of TRBD2 is as the table states it, not checked on the DNA. TRBV12-2 corresponds to a pseudogene. This CDR3 has 16 amino acids. The CDR3: CASRLDPTSFFREQFF. The CDR3 DNA reads as TGTGCAAGTCGCTTAGATCCGACTAGTTTTTTTCGGGAGCAGTTCTTC.

CDR3 DNA sequence: TGTGCCAGCAGCGTAGACGTAGCGGGAGTAGGGAATGAGCAGTTCTTC. This translates into CASSVDVAGVGNEQFF. This sequence joins TRBV9 and TRBJ2-1; 9 positions match TRBD2. With 0 bases clipped from V and 7 bases from J, the junction kept 8 bases outside the gene matches. This CDR3 has 16 amino acids. The germline V gene encodes CDR1 SGDLS and CDR2 YYNGEE.

The rearrangement uses TRBV4-3 and TRBJ2-3, with 10 bases that match TRBD1. Germline V lookup: CDR1 LGHNA, CDR2 YSLEER. The CDR3 covers 15 residues. V trimming: 3 bases; J trimming: 4 bases; junction bases outside the gene matches: 4. CDR3 coding DNA: TGCGCCAGCAGCCACCCGGGACAGGGGCCAGATACGCAGTATTTT. This codes for CASSHPGQGPDTQYF.

The V gene is TRBV15, the J gene TRBJ1-4; no clear D. This CDR3 spans 14 amino acids. Deletions cut 7 bases from V and 4 bases from J, with 13 bases between. Germline V CDR1 and CDR2: LNHNV, YYDKDF (reference sequence). The CDR3 sequence is CATTRGSDNEKLFF. CDR3 in DNA: TGTGCCACCACCCGAGGGTCCGATAATGAAAAACTGTTTTTT.

This chain uses TRBV6-4 with TRBJ1-2; 8 nucleotides line up with TRBD1. Germline CDR1 MRHNA, CDR2 SNTAGT. The CDR3 length is 16 residues. The ends lost 4 bases at V and 4 bases at J; junction bases unmatched: 11. The CDR3 sequence: CASSVGGTGGTYGYTF. CDR3 nucleotide sequence: TGTGCCAGCAGTGTAGGGGGAACAGGGGGGACCTATGGCTACACCTTC.